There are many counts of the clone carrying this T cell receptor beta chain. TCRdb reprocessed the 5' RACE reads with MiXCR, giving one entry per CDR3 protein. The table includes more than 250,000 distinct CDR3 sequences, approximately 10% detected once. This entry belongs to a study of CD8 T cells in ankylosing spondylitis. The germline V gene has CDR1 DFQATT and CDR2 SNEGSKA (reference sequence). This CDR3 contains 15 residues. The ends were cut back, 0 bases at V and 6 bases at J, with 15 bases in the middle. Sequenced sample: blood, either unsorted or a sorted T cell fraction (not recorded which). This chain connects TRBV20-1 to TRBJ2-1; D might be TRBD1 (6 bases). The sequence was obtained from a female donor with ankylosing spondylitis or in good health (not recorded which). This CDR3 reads CSARDLQGKINEQFF. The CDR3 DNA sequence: TGCAGTGCTAGAGATCTACAGGGAAAGATCAATGAGCAGTTCTTC.